These 11 T cell receptor beta chains share one sample of origin, sequenced in a study of regulatory T cells in long-lasting Graves disease. The time point denotes: newly diagnosed GD, antithyroid drugs for less than 3 months. From PBMCs, RNA was extracted and then used to make the TCR library. Investigators prepared the TCR beta libraries by applying iRepertoire HTBI primers and Arm-PCR of CDR3 regions. TCRdb re-derived calls from the multiplex PCR reads in MiXCR, one entry per CDR3 protein. Here the sample spans approximately 560,000 distinct CDR3 sequences, 16% being singletons. These data are also associated with another study on T cells in Graves' hyperthyroidism and ophthalmopathy.

The sequenced sample was peripheral blood mononuclear cells (PBMCs), obtained at new diagnosis, from a patient treated with antithyroid drugs. These receptor sequences come from a man between 18 and 35 years old with Graves disease.

This clonotype appeared many times. V gene TRBV30 combines with J gene TRBJ1-1; D is unresolved. The V gene's germline CDR1 is GTSNPN and CDR2 SVGIG (reference sequence). CDR3 length: 15 residues. V lost 1 base, J lost 0 bases, and 12 bases lay in between. The CDR3 loop reads CAWSAGLSMNTEAFF. The CDR3 DNA reads TGTGCCTGGAGTGCCGGACTCAGCATGAACACTGAAGCTTTCTTT.

This clonotype was seen many times. The chain employs TRBV12-3 or TRBV12-4 and TRBJ1-1; unclear D gene. V was pared by 2 bases and J by 8 bases, with 12 bases between. CDR3 length equals 13 residues. CDR3: CASSLSPMREAFF. In DNA, the CDR3 is TGTGCCAGCAGTTTAAGTCCAATGAGGGAAGCTTTCTTT.

This clonotype has a handful of counts. The rearrangement links TRBV5-6 to TRBJ1-1, with D perhaps TRBD1 (6 bases). V was clipped by 4 bases and J by 5 bases, with 21 bases between them. The CDR3 totals 16 residues. Germline lookup yields CDR1 SGHDT and CDR2 YYEEEE. In DNA, the CDR3 is TGTGCCAGCAGCCAACCCGGGACAAGGGGTAGGACTGAAGCTTTCTTT. Protein: CASSQPGTRGRTEAFF.

The chain links TRBV19 to TRBJ1-5, with a tentative D call TRBD1 (5 bases). The germline V gene has CDR1 LNHDA and CDR2 SQIVND (reference sequence). The CDR3 spans 14 residues. V was shortened by 5 bases and J by 2 bases, with 10 bases between the two germline ends. CDR3 sequence: CASSHRQRNQPQHF. In DNA form, the CDR3 reads TGTGCCAGTAGTCACAGACAGCGCAATCAGCCCCAGCATTTT.

This clonotype was seen ten or more times. The rearrangement uses TRBV25-1 and TRBJ1-5; 11 bases agree with TRBD1. The junction had 4 bases not matched to a gene; V was cut back by 3 bases and J by 6 bases. CDR1 and CDR2 (germline): MGHDK, SYGVNS. The CDR3 is 15 residues long. The DNA for the CDR3 is TGTGCCAGCAGTGAGGGACAGGGGGTAGGTCAGCCCCAGCATTTT. This gives the protein CASSEGQGVGQPQHF.

This clonotype was seen a handful of times. The chain couples TRBV19 to TRBJ2-1; 11 nucleotides match TRBD2. The CDR3 extends over 14 amino acids. CDR1 and CDR2 from the germline V gene are LNHDA and SQIVND (reference sequence). V was clipped by 7 bases and J by 9 bases; unmatched bases: 8. The CDR3 here is CASTETSGIGEQFF. As DNA, the CDR3 is TGTGCCAGTACGGAGACTAGCGGGATCGGTGAGCAGTTCTTC.

This clonotype turned up a few times. The rearrangement joins TRBV4-1 to TRBJ2-7; 7 bases map to TRBD2. V gave up 5 bases and J gave up 1 base; unmatched junction bases: 5. The CDR3 totals 14 residues. Germline CDR1 is MGHRA and CDR2 is YSYEKL. CDR3 coding DNA: TGCGCCAGCAGCGACCGGGACTATTCCTACGAGCAGTACTTC. Encoded protein: CASSDRDYSYEQYF.

This clonotype showed up many times. This chain uses TRBV2 with TRBJ2-1, with 9 bases matching TRBD2. Germline CDR1 and CDR2: SNHLY and FYNNEI. V was pared by 3 bases and J by 7 bases, with 7 bases of the junction left unmatched. The CDR3 consists of 15 residues. The CDR3 reads CASSDPAGGSNEQFF. In nucleotides, the CDR3 is TGTGCCAGCAGTGACCCAGCGGGAGGTTCGAATGAGCAGTTCTTC.

This chain joins TRBV5-1 and TRBJ2-7, with 9 bases that match TRBD2. There are 17 residues in the CDR3. Germline values: CDR1 SGHRS, CDR2 YFSETQ. Unmatched junction bases numbered 17, after V lost 4 bases and J lost 6 bases. CDR3 region: CASSQESGTSSYVEQYF. The CDR3 nucleotides are TGCGCCAGCAGCCAGGAATCCGGGACTAGCTCGTATGTCGAGCAGTACTTC.

Points on this clonotype: A much bigger clone sits one base away, suggesting this may be a read error. The chain couples TRBV18 to TRBJ1-2, with 7 positions matching TRBD1. Germline loops: CDR1 KGHSH, CDR2 LQKENI. This CDR3 spans 16 amino acids. Unmatched junction bases numbered 11, after V lost 3 bases and J lost 4 bases. The CDR3: CASSPPSDKGAYGYTF. CDR3 bases: TGTGCCAGCTCACCTCCATCGGACAAGGGGGCCTATGGCTACACCTTC.

This clonotype showed up many times. The V call is TRBV6-2 or TRBV6-3, the J call TRBJ2-3, with 10 positions matching TRBD1. The V and J ends lost 2 bases and 1 base, in that order; junction bases with no gene match: 3. CDR1 and CDR2 (germline): MNHEY, SVGEGT. The CDR3 contains 16 residues. The CDR3 here is CASSYLGQGGTDTQYF. Written as DNA, the CDR3 is TGTGCCAGCAGTTACCTTGGACAGGGGGGCACAGATACGCAGTATTTT.